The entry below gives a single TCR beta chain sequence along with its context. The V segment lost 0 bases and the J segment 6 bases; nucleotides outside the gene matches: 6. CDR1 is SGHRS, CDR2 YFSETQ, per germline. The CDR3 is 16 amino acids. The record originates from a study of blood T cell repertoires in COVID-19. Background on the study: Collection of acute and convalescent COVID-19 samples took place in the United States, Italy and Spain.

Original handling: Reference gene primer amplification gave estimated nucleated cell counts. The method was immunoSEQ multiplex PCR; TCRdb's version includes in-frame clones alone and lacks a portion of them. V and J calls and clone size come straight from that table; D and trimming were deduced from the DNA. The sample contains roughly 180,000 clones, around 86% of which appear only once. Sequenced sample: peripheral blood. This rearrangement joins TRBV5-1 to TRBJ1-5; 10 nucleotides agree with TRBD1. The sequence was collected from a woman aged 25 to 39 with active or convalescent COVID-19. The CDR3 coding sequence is TGCGCCAGCAGCTTGGGGACAGGGGGGTCGGGTCAGCCCCAGCATTTT. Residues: CASSLGTGGSGQPQHF.